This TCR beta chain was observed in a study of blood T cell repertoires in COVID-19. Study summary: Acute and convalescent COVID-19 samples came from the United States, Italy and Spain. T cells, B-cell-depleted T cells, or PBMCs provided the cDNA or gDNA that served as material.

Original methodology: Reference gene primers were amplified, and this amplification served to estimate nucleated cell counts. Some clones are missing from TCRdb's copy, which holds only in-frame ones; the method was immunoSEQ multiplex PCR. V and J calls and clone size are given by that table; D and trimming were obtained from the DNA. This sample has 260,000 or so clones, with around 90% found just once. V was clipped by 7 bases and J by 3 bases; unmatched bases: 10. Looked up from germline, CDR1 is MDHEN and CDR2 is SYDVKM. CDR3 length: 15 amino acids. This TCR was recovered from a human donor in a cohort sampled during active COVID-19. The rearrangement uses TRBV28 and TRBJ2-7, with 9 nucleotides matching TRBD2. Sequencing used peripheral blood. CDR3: CASTPPGGGDYEQYF. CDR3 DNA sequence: TGTGCCAGCACTCCCCCGGGCGGGGGGGACTACGAGCAGTACTTC.